The clone carrying this T cell receptor beta chain was detected ten times or more. The germline V gene encodes CDR1 MDHEN and CDR2 SYDVKM. V gave up 5 bases and J gave up 3 bases; unmatched junction bases: 17. This CDR3 is 18 amino acids long. The study enrolled patients aged 18 to 65 with newly diagnosed hyperthyroidism of under 2 months' duration. This sample is part of a study of T cells in Graves' hyperthyroidism and ophthalmopathy. Study information: Peripheral blood sampling occurred at initial diagnosis, before any treatment.

The investigators amplified TCR beta CDR3 regions from RNA transcripts. A first-round RT-PCR of the TCR CDR3 used the HTBI primer set. A single record per CDR3 protein comes from TCRdb applying MiXCR to the multiplex PCR reads. This repertoire shows under 400,000 distinct CDR3 sequences, 15% to 20% found once; its top ten account for less than 65%. This receptor was obtained from a woman aged 45-59 years with Graves' hyperthyroidism. Sequencing used blood. The rearrangement uses TRBV28 and TRBJ2-7; 9 nucleotides match TRBD1. As DNA, the CDR3 is TGTGCCAGCAGTGCCGACCGGGACAGGGTAGTAGCCCACTACGAGCAGTACTTC. This gives the protein CASSADRDRVVAHYEQYF.